The T cell receptor beta chain under discussion was sequenced for a study of breast tumors, draining lymph nodes, adjacent tissues (dated by TCRdb to the mid-2010s). Broadly, across the study: The study compared TCR beta repertoires across tumor, adjacent nontumor tissue and axillary lymph nodes from breast cancer patients. In human breast cancer, the study set out to assess how tumor, surrounding tissue and draining lymph node repertoires relate to one another and whether T cells might be exchanged between them. General study outcomes and caveats: The study presented the conclusion that tumor T cells originate in lymph nodes as consistent with a hypothesis, not as something directly demonstrated. Tumor and nontumor tissue repertoires were found to be significantly more similar in luminal-like than in basal-like breast cancer. Tumor T-cell repertoires showed less diversity than lymph node repertoires and more diversity than nontumor tissue repertoires, and tumor T-cell repertoires showed preferential V and J gene usage. A scenario in which most tumor T cells derive from the lymph node and then expand within tumor tissue was judged to be consistent with the data.

The axillary draining lymph nodes of breast cancer patients were the source of the lymph node samples. This clonotype has only a few counts. What antigen it recognizes has not been identified. Being one base from a much bigger clone, this may be a read error. The instrument was an Illumina HiSeq 2000. Multiplex PCR amplification was used to build the TCR beta chain libraries. The amplified TCR beta chain products were analyzed by high-throughput sequencing. The raw public data were reprocessed by TCRdb itself: fastp quality trimming at Q25, MiXCR clonotype calling, in-frame beta chains only. Rows with a matching CDR3 protein are joined into one entry that keeps the most common DNA and genes. The sample has around 190,000 distinct CDR3 sequences on record, approximately 30% of them singletons. The ten largest clones represent roughly 4.5% of the sample. The TCR originated in a female donor with breast cancer. Some clones in this sample may be carry-over from other donors' samples. The specimen sequenced was axillary lymph node tissue.

This receptor carries the CDR3 CASSLLGAANTIYF. The nucleotide sequence is TGTGCCAGCAGCTTGCTAGGAGCTGCAAACACCATATATTTT. The rearranged chain carries TRBV11-3 and TRBJ1-3, with no reliable assignment of the D segment. CDR3 length: 14 amino acids, cysteine to phenylalanine. Kept here is only the CDR3 DNA, which spans 42 bases and is read in frame from base 1. V is cut by 3 bases and J by 6 bases, and the space between the germline ends is 12 bases. Based on the germline V gene, the CDR1 and CDR2 sequences are SGHNT and YENEEA.